The present T cell receptor beta chain was sequenced within a study of cytomegalovirus exposure and HLA in healthy donors. Per the germline V gene, CDR1 is MNHEY and CDR2 is SVGAGI. The V and J ends lost 3 bases and 5 bases, in that order; junction bases with no gene match: 4. CDR3 length: 13 residues. This clone was observed a handful of times. The target antigen is unknown. The sample contains more than one DNA sequence encoding this CDR3. Though probably carrying unrecorded immune exposures, donors were nominally healthy at sampling. Amplification used 60 Vbeta primers and 13 Jbeta primers. Assay: immunoSEQ multiplex PCR; the TCRdb copy retains only in-frame clones and omits some. The sample consists of 150,000 to 200,000 clones, 75% of them appearing once. Broader study findings: Investigators reported 164 TCR beta chains as tied to cytomegalovirus. Sequencing likely caused a cluster of highly shared sequence variants.

Source material: PBMCs. The gene calls are TRBV6-5 and TRBJ2-7; 7 nucleotides align to TRBD1. This TCR was sampled from a male donor in good health and CMV-seronegative. The CDR3 nucleotides read TGTGCCAGCAGTTATGACAGGGTCGACGAGCAGTACTTC. Protein product: CASSYDRVDEQYF.